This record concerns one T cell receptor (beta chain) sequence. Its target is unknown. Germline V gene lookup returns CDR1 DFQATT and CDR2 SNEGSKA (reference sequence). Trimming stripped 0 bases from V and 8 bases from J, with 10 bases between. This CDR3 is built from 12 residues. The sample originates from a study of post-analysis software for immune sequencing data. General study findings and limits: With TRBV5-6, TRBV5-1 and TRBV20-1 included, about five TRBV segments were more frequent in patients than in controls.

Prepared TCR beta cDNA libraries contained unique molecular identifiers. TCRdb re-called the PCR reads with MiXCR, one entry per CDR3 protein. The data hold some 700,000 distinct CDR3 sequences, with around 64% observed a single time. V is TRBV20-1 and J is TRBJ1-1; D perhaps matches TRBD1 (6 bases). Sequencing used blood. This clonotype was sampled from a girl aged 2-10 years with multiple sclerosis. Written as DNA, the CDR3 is TGCAGTGCTAGAGATCACGGGGGCGAAGCTTTCTTT. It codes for CSARDHGGEAFF.